The sequence of this T cell receptor beta chain was determined in a study of T cell responses to AZD1222 COVID-19 vaccine. Findings and limits, study-wide: Regions 160-218 and 743-854 dominated among vaccine-associated CD4 TCRs spanning spike. Clonal diversity was possibly underestimated; the donors were predominantly white British and more often female. Nearly half of spike-specific TCRs reportedly go after variant regions that carry no mutations.

As concerns this clone: Its target is unknown.

The junction had 7 bases not matched to a gene; V was cut back by 3 bases and J by 4 bases. This CDR3 has 15 amino acids. From germline, CDR1 is KGHSH and CDR2 LQKENI. Sequencing was performed with immunoSEQ multiplex PCR; in TCRdb, only in-frame clones are kept and a portion is missing. The sample shows roughly 120,000 clones, around 90% of them seen only once. Sequenced material: peripheral blood, taken 28 days after the second dose of the MenACWY control vaccine. The chain recombines TRBV18 with TRBJ2-5; 8 bases match TRBD1. The sequence was collected from an adult who received the MenACWY meningococcal vaccine as a control. The CDR3 is CASSPPDRVLETQYF. CDR3 bases: TGTGCCAGCTCACCTCCGGACAGGGTTTTAGAGACCCAGTACTTC.